This T cell receptor beta chain was profiled in a study of shared clonotypes between healthy human individuals (dated by TCRdb to about 2020). Looking at the study overall: A couple of women and a few men aged 18 to 49 years were included in the cohort. To estimate repertoire size and how much clonotype sharing occurs between individuals, the study deeply sequenced the blood TCR repertoires of about 5 healthy adults. Leukapheresis yielded between about 0.9 and 9.5 billion PBMCs per donor. To increase sequencing depth and limit assay-specific biases, different laboratories used diverse techniques to prepare libraries and sequence TCR repertoires. Summary of the overall study and its limitations: Pairwise subsampling indicated that sequencing depth was expected to affect the degree of clonotype sharing among donors. Sampling was restricted to blood, and TCR repertoires in tissues likely differ from the TCR repertoires found in blood. The small number of donors limited the genetic and exposure-history diversity represented.

Turning to this clone: Its target antigen remains unknown. No much larger clone is present one base from it, and per-base qualities are unavailable.

The donors were healthy, HIV-negative adults with no recently reported acute infections or vaccinations. Every donor was a Caucasian adult residing in Nashville, Tennessee, USA. For unsorted samples, tens of millions of PBMCs were counted, and genomic DNA was extracted using the QIAamp DNA Blood Mini kit. After blood collection by leukapheresis, PBMCs were isolated using Ficoll-Histopaque density gradient centrifugation and then cryopreserved in the vapor phase of liquid nitrogen. TCR CDR3 regions were amplified from genomic DNA by multiplex PCR using the deep immunoSEQ assay. For each cell subset, the extracted genomic DNA was distributed evenly across all wells of several immunoSEQ 96-well plates, and each plate served as one replicate. For unsorted PBMC, about 0.3 ug genomic DNA, equal to roughly 33,000 T cell genomes, was loaded into each replicate PCR. Ten immunoSEQ deep assay plates were used to sequence unsorted PBMC genomic DNA. The purified libraries were quantified using a Qubit 3.0 fluorometer, sized with a Bioanalyzer 2100, and then quantified again using the KAPA Library Quantification kit. A separate single-read 150-cycle Illumina NextSeq 550 flow cell was used to sequence each immunoSEQ 96-well plate. Under the source paper's analysis protocol: The immunoSEQ output contained only junctional sequences without quality scores, so filtering could not match that applied to full-length reads. To assign V/J genes and CDR3, sequences were annotated using PyIR, a Python wrapper for IgBLAST v1.9, with IMGT germline references. Reads were removed for weak V/J assignments (E-value above 1e-6), missing CDR3, stop codons, out-of-frame junctions, or ambiguous translated residues. V3J clonotypes were defined by identical inferred V gene, J gene, and CDR3 amino acid sequence. To compute the percentage overlap between repertoires, the number of shared unique clonotypes was divided by the size of the smaller repertoire. Three approaches were used to assess repertoire richness: RTK rarefaction, the Chao1 estimator, and Recon v2.1 estimates of unobserved clonotypes. The clones in this table, taken by TCRdb from immuneACCESS, are in-frame only. Not every clone is retained; where verified, under half of the shortfall comes from an unresolved V gene, and the cause of the rest is unknown. The V and J calls and clone size are taken from that table; D and trimming were inferred from the DNA. Within this sample are about 490,000 clones, with about 85% of them counted one time only. The top ten constitute about 13% of the sample.

The CDR3, from cysteine to phenylalanine, totals 15 residues. The retained sequence is limited to the CDR3, 45 bases, with the frame set at the first base. The germline V gene provides CDR1 SGHTA and CDR2 FQGNSA. After removal of 6 bases from V and 5 bases from J, the junction retains 9 bases not matched to a gene. This clonotype was sampled from a woman aged 40-49 years in good health. Some clones in this sample may be carry-over from other donors' samples. Sequenced material: PBMCs. The sequence links TRBV7-2 to TRBJ2-3, and 9 junction bases match TRBD1. The sequence in DNA is TGTGCCAGCAGTAAAAGACAGGGGGGAGTAGATACGCAGTATTTT. Its protein is CASSKRQGGVDTQYF.